This T cell receptor (beta chain) was sequenced during a study of T-cell reconstitution after alpha-beta-depleted transplantation in children. During its preparation, the TCRbeta library received unique molecular identifiers. TCRdb re-derived calls from the PCR reads in MiXCR, one entry per CDR3 protein. Of a few hundred thousand distinct CDR3 sequences in the sample, approximately 13% were seen once. Germline-derived CDR1 and CDR2 are SEHNR and FQNEAQ (reference sequence). The CDR3 loop spans 13 amino acids. V was pared by 5 bases and J by 3 bases, with 11 bases between. This chain links TRBV7-9 with TRBJ2-7, with D perhaps TRBD1 (6 bases). This sequence was found in a male patient younger than 18 who had a stem cell transplant for acute myeloid leukemia, so the T cells may come from the graft donor. The starting material was PBMCs, mostly from graft donor cells, obtained 360 days after TCRalphabeta/CD19-depleted stem cell transplant. The CDR3 reads CASSMSDSYEQYF. CDR3 in DNA: TGTGCCAGCAGCATGTCGGACAGCTACGAGCAGTACTTC.